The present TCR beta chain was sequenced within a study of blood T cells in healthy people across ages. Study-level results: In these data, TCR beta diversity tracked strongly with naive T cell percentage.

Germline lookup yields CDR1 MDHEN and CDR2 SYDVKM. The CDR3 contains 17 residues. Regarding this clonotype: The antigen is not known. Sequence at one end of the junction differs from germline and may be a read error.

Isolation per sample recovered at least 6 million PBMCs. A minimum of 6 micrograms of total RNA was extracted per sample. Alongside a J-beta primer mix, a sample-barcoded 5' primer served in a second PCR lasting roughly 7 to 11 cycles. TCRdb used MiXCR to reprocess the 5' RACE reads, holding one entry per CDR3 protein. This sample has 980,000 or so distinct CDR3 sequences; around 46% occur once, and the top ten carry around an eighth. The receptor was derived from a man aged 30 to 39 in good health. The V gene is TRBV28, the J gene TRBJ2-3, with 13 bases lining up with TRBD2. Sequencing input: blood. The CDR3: CTSSTIRLAGGRDTQYF. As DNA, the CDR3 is TGTACCAGCAGTACGATAAGACTAGCGGGGGGCAGAGATACGCAGTATTTT.